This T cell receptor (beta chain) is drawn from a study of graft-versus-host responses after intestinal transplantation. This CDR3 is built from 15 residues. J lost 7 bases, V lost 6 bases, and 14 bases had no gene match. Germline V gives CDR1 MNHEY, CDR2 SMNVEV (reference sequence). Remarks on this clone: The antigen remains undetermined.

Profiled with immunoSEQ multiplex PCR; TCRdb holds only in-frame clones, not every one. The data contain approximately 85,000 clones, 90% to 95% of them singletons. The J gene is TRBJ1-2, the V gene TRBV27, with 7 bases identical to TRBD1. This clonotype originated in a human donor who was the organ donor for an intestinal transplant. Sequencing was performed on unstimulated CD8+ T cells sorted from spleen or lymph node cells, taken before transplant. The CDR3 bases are TGTGCCAGCAGGAGAGGGCCAGGGGGACATGGTGGCTACACCTTC. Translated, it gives CASRRGPGGHGGYTF.